The source of this TCR beta chain is a study of beta chain features in type 1 diabetes. This CDR3 has 15 amino acids. With 6 bases removed from V and 2 bases from J, the gap between germline ends came to 14 bases. From germline, CDR1 is MNHEY and CDR2 SMNVEV (reference sequence). Since all of the isolated RNA was reverse transcribed, expressed TCRB transcripts were what got sequenced. TCRdb keeps only in-frame clones here, not all; method: immunoSEQ multiplex PCR. This table has nearly 350,000 clones, roughly 8% appearing once. The chain employs TRBV27 and TRBJ1-5; D may be TRBD1 (6 bases). The source material was central memory CD4+ T cells from blood. This TCR derives from a woman aged 18-29 years in good health. Here the CDR3 DNA reads TGTGCCAGCAGCTACCAGGGGAACGGCAATCAGCCCCAGCATTTT. This codes for CASSYQGNGNQPQHF.